The sequence of this T cell receptor (beta chain) was determined in a study of T cell clonotyping in hematopoietic cell transplantation. Whole-study results and caveats: Recipient TCR diversity dropped after transplant; expanded clonotypes rose from day 30 to 180.

Data came from immunoSEQ multiplex PCR; TCRdb stores just in-frame clones and leaves some out. The sample carries about 70,000 clones, around 94% recorded once. For this clone: Its antigen is not identified.

In germline, CDR1 is MNHNS, CDR2 SASEGT. CDR3 length: 17 amino acids. Trimming cost V 0 bases and J 0 bases, with 12 bases left between them. The TCR comes from a man between 45 and 60 years old in good health. Some clones in this sample may be carry-over from other donors' samples. The chain is built from TRBV6-1 and TRBJ2-1; weak D call: TRBD2 (5 bases). Input material: peripheral blood mononuclear cells. CDR3 loop: CASSEAEAGSSYNEQFF. As DNA, the CDR3 is TGTGCCAGCAGTGAAGCCGAGGCTGGGAGCTCCTACAATGAGCAGTTCTTC.